These 15 T cell receptor beta chains share one sample of origin, sequenced in a study of T-cell reconstitution after alpha-beta-depleted transplantation in children. Preparing the TCRbeta library involved the use of unique molecular identifiers. TCRdb independently ran MiXCR on the PCR reads; one entry per CDR3 protein. The sample consists of approximately 400,000 distinct CDR3 sequences, approximately 11% of them appearing once. The sequenced sample was PBMCs from the stem cell graft donor, obtained from the stem cell graft. Source of these receptors: a human donor who donated a stem cell graft to a child with acute myeloid leukemia.

The chain uses TRBV20-1 and TRBJ2-7; D is ambiguous. Germline V gene sequence: CDR1 DFQATT, CDR2 SNEGSKA (reference sequence). This CDR3 has 12 amino acids. V lost 3 bases and J 1 base, leaving 7 bases between the germline ends. The CDR3 nucleotides are TGCAGTGCTAGTGGGTTGTCCTACGAGCAGTACTTC. Translating gives CSASGLSYEQYF.

This clonotype has a handful of counts. CDR3 protein: CASSLNRGPPNYGYTF. The DNA of the CDR3 is TGTGCCAGCAGCTTAAACAGGGGGCCGCCTAACTATGGCTACACCTTC. The chain couples TRBV11-2 to TRBJ1-2; TRBD1 matches at 9 bases. V trimming: 2 bases; J trimming: 0 bases; junction bases outside the gene matches: 4. CDR3 size: 16 residues. Germline CDR1 is SGHAT and CDR2 is FQNNGV.

With respect to this clonotype: This sequence may be a read error, since a much larger clone differs from it by one base. The chain has TRBV12-3 or TRBV12-4 and TRBJ2-2, with D hard to call. V lost 5 bases to trimming and J lost 4 bases, with 5 bases between them. The CDR3 loop spans 12 amino acids. CDR3 DNA sequence: TGTGCCAGCAGTCGATGCACCGGGGAGCTGTTTTTT. This codes for CASSRCTGELFF.

This clonotype was seen many times. The chain couples TRBV20-1 to TRBJ2-7, with 9 bases lining up with TRBD1. V lost 6 bases to trimming and J lost 6 bases; unmatched junction nucleotides: 9. From germline, CDR1 is DFQATT and CDR2 SNEGSKA (reference sequence). This CDR3 comprises 13 residues. The CDR3 is CSARTGEGSEQYF. The CDR3 nucleotides are TGCAGTGCCCGGACAGGGGAAGGTTCCGAGCAGTACTTC.

J is TRBJ2-1 and V is TRBV7-9; 11 nucleotides align to TRBD1. CDR3 length: 15 amino acids. J lost 2 bases, V lost 10 bases, and 7 bases had no gene match. CDR1 and CDR2 (germline): SEHNR, FQNEAQ (reference sequence). The CDR3 nucleotides read TGTGCCACCTATTGGACAGGGGGCACCTACAATGAGCAGTTCTTC. It translates to CATYWTGGTYNEQFF.

The chain uses TRBV30 and TRBJ2-2; maybe TRBD2 (6 bases). Trimming left V 3 bases short and J 4 bases short, with 12 bases between. Germline V gene sequence: CDR1 GTSNPN, CDR2 SVGIG (reference sequence). The CDR3 totals 14 residues. The CDR3 sequence is CAWSLLASTGELFF. DNA for the CDR3: TGTGCCTGGAGCCTACTAGCCAGCACCGGGGAGCTGTTTTTT.

This clonotype has ten or more counts. This chain joins TRBV12-3 or TRBV12-4 and TRBJ2-3; 7 bases align to TRBD2. There are 15 residues in the CDR3. V lost 5 bases and J lost 0; bases outside the gene matches: 5. For the CDR3, the DNA is TGTGCCAGCAGTCCCCGAGCGGGGAGCACAGATACGCAGTATTTT. Protein: CASSPRAGSTDTQYF.

CDR3 coding DNA: TGCAGTGCTAGAAGCTACAGGGAGAGGTCCCCTGGCTACACCTTC. Its translation: CSARSYRERSPGYTF. The V gene is TRBV20-1, the J gene TRBJ1-2; a weak D match, TRBD1 (6 bases). Germline CDR1 is DFQATT and CDR2 is SNEGSKA (reference sequence). This CDR3 spans 15 amino acids. The V end lost 2 bases, the J end lost 7 bases, and 20 bases lay between the germline ends.

The J gene is TRBJ2-5, the V gene TRBV10-3; TRBD2 aligns across 13 bases. This CDR3 is 18 amino acids long. Germline V gene sequence: CDR1 ENHRY, CDR2 SYGVKD. J was trimmed by 5 bases and V by 8 bases; bases with no gene match: 17. CDR3 amino acids: CAIGGGTSGTREWETQYF. DNA for the CDR3: TGTGCCATCGGTGGGGGGACTAGCGGGACCAGAGAATGGGAGACCCAGTACTTC.

This clonotype has ten or more counts. Just one base apart from a much larger clone, this may be a read error. V usage is TRBV5-1 and J usage is TRBJ1-2; 7 bases are shared with TRBD1. Germline trimming cut 4 bases from V and 10 bases from J; bases unmatched to any gene: 10. Germline CDR1 and CDR2: SGHRS and YFSETQ. CDR3 length equals 13 residues. This chain's CDR3 is CASSPTGLGVYTF. In nucleotides, the CDR3 is TGCGCCAGCAGCCCGACAGGGCTGGGTGTCTACACCTTC.

This clonotype has only a few counts. The V call is TRBV4-3, the J call TRBJ2-1; D is uncertain. Per the germline V gene, CDR1 is LGHNA and CDR2 is YSLEER. The CDR3 covers 16 residues. Trimming cost V 0 bases and J 5 bases, with 14 bases left between them. Written as DNA, the CDR3 is TGCGCCAGCAGCCAAGAGGATCCGGAACTCGACAATGAGCAGTTCTTC. It specifies CASSQEDPELDNEQFF.

The sample holds many counts of this clonotype. The CDR3 DNA sequence: TGTGCCAGCAAGGAGGTAGGGAGCAATCAGCCCCAGCATTTT. Translating gives CASKEVGSNQPQHF. J is TRBJ1-5 and V is TRBV12-3 or TRBV12-4; D remains ambiguous. The CDR3 loop spans 14 amino acids. The ends were cut back, 7 bases at V and 1 base at J, with 11 bases in the middle.

Only a few counts were recorded for this clonotype. The V call is TRBV5-4, the J call TRBJ1-4; D call uncertain. The germline gives CDR1 SGHNT, CDR2 YYREEE (reference sequence). CDR3 length equals 16 residues. Trimming removed 2 bases at V and 0 bases at J, with 11 bases between. The CDR3, as DNA: TGTGCCAGCAGCTTAGGGCAGCCGGCAACTAATGAAAAACTGTTTTTT. Protein product: CASSLGQPATNEKLFF.

This clonotype has more than one count but fewer than ten. The chain combines TRBV9 with TRBJ2-5; D is possibly TRBD2 (6 bases). Germline assignment: CDR1 SGDLS and CDR2 YYNGEE. The germline V and J ends were trimmed by 4 bases and 8 bases, with 12 bases remaining between them. The CDR3 loop spans 12 amino acids. This CDR3 reads CASSPLGGTQYF. CDR3 DNA: TGTGCCAGCAGCCCTCTGGGGGGTACCCAGTACTTC. Full variable domain (rest looked up from reference TRBV9 and TRBJ2-5): DSGVTQTPKHLITATGQRVTLRCSPRSGDLSVYWYQQSLDQGLQFLIQYYNGEERAKGNILERFSAQQFPDLHSELNLSSLELGDSALYFCASSPLGGTQYFGPGTRLLVL.

The V and J genes are TRBV20-1 and TRBJ2-7; 7 positions match TRBD2. There are 13 residues in the CDR3. Germline lookup yields CDR1 DFQATT and CDR2 SNEGSKA (reference sequence). The ends lost 5 bases at V and 2 bases at J; junction bases unmatched: 6. The CDR3 protein is CSAEASGPYEQYF. CDR3 nucleotide sequence: TGCAGTGCTGAGGCTAGCGGTCCCTACGAGCAGTACTTC.